These 25 T cell receptor beta chains share one sample of origin, sequenced in a study of cytomegalovirus exposure and HLA in healthy donors. In the PCR, 60 Vbeta and 13 Jbeta primers were used. Libraries were prepared by immunoSEQ multiplex PCR; TCRdb keeps only in-frame clonotypes and omits some of them. The sample has approximately 210,000 clones; roughly four fifths are singletons. The source material was PBMCs. The receptors derive from a young man in good health and CMV-seronegative.

The chain uses TRBV18 and TRBJ2-7; D perhaps matches TRBD2 (6 bases). The CDR3 loop spans 13 amino acids. Trimming cost V 2 bases and J 4 bases, with 9 bases left between them. Germline V CDR1 and CDR2: KGHSH, LQKENI. The CDR3 loop reads CASSPSGAYEQYF. DNA for the CDR3: TGTGCCAGCTCACCATCGGGAGCGTACGAGCAGTACTTC.

The chain is built from TRBV10-1 and TRBJ2-4; weak D call: TRBD1 (6 bases). The V end lost 0 bases, the J end lost 1 base, and 16 bases lay between the germline ends. Per the germline V gene, CDR1 is WNHNN and CDR2 is SYGVQD (reference sequence). The length of the CDR3 is 18 residues. CDR3 nucleotides: TGCGCCAGCAGTGAGTCGATCTGGGTCCAGGGGGCCAAAAACATTCAGTACTTC. Translation: CASSESIWVQGAKNIQYF.

The chain is built from TRBV9 and TRBJ2-2; 7 nucleotides align to TRBD1. The CDR3 contains 17 residues. Germline V gives CDR1 SGDLS, CDR2 YYNGEE. Losses at the gene ends were 0 bases for V and 5 bases for J; bases not matched to a gene: 10. CDR3 bases: TGTGCCAGCAGCGTAGCTTTATTTACAGGGGATACCGGGGAGCTGTTTTTT. Translation: CASSVALFTGDTGELFF. The full variable domain, its missing parts supplied by reference TRBV9 and TRBJ2-2, is DSGVTQTPKHLITATGQRVTLRCSPRSGDLSVYWYQQSLDQGLQFLIQYYNGEERAKGNILERFSAQQFPDLHSELNLSSLELGDSALYFCASSVALFTGDTGELFFGEGSRLTVL.

The J gene is TRBJ2-1, the V gene TRBV13; tentatively, D is TRBD2 (6 bases). Per germline, CDR1 PRHDT and CDR2 FYEKMQ (reference sequence). The ends were cut back, 4 bases at V and 4 bases at J, with 14 bases in the middle. This CDR3 contains 15 residues. Here the CDR3 DNA reads TGTGCCAGCAGCTCCGGGAGTAGAGCTTACAATGAGCAGTTCTTC. This sequence encodes CASSSGSRAYNEQFF.

The rearrangement joins TRBV5-1 to TRBJ2-1; TRBD2 aligns across 15 bases. The germline V gene encodes CDR1 SGHRS and CDR2 YFSETQ. V shed 8 bases, J shed 4 bases, and the junction held 19 bases outside the gene matches. CDR3 size: 20 residues. In DNA form, the CDR3 reads TGCGCCAGTAACCGCCGGGGGACTAGCGGGAGGTCCCCACCATACAATGAGCAGTTCTTC. Its protein product is CASNRRGTSGRSPPYNEQFF.

For this clone: One junction end does not reproduce the germline sequence, and a read error may be involved. The J gene is TRBJ2-2, the V gene TRBV7-9; tentatively, D is TRBD2 (5 bases). The CDR3 totals 17 residues. Germline V gene data show CDR1 as SEHNR and CDR2 as FQNEAQ (reference sequence). The CDR3 DNA is TGTTCCAGCAGCCTACCCGCCGTGGGAGCGAACACCGGGGAGCTGTTTTTT. It is translated as CSSSLPAVGANTGELFF.

This chain connects TRBV9 to TRBJ2-2; D is undetermined. V lost 0 bases, J lost 7 bases, and 4 bases lay in between. The CDR3 runs 12 residues. Germline V gene sequence: CDR1 SGDLS, CDR2 YYNGEE. The CDR3 nucleotides are TGTGCCAGCAGCGTAGGAGGCGGGGAGCTGTTTTTT. Translation gives CASSVGGGELFF. The whole variable domain, filled in from reference TRBV9 and TRBJ2-2, reads DSGVTQTPKHLITATGQRVTLRCSPRSGDLSVYWYQQSLDQGLQFLIQYYNGEERAKGNILERFSAQQFPDLHSELNLSSLELGDSALYFCASSVGGGELFFGEGSRLTVL.

The V and J genes are TRBV29-1 and TRBJ1-3; no clear D. CDR3 length: 14 residues. The germline V gene has CDR1 SQVTM and CDR2 ANQGSEA. V was trimmed by 4 bases and J by 0 bases, leaving 10 bases between them. The DNA for the CDR3 is TGCAGCGTTGGAAGCAGGCACTCTGGAAACACCATATATTTT. Translating gives CSVGSRHSGNTIYF. The full variable domain, its missing parts supplied by reference TRBV29-1 and TRBJ1-3, is SAVISQKPSRDICQRGTSLTIQCQVDSQVTMMFWYRQQPGQSLTLIATANQGSEATYESGFVIDKFPISRPNLTFSTLTVSNMSPEDSSIYLCSVGSRHSGNTIYFGEGSWLTVV.

This sequence joins TRBV9 and TRBJ2-4, with 7 nucleotides matching TRBD1. With 4 bases clipped from V and 7 bases from J, the junction kept 14 bases outside the gene matches. The CDR3 contains 16 residues. Germline V gene sequence: CDR1 SGDLS, CDR2 YYNGEE. The CDR3 sequence is CASSQDRERGRNIQYF. The CDR3, as DNA: TGTGCCAGCAGCCAAGACAGGGAGAGGGGGCGGAACATTCAGTACTTC. Drawing the rest from reference TRBV9 and TRBJ2-4, the complete variable domain is DSGVTQTPKHLITATGQRVTLRCSPRSGDLSVYWYQQSLDQGLQFLIQYYNGEERAKGNILERFSAQQFPDLHSELNLSSLELGDSALYFCASSQDRERGRNIQYFGAGTRLSVL.

This clone was found a few times. This chain uses TRBV18 with TRBJ2-7; a possible D gene is TRBD2 (5 bases). The V gene lost 4 bases and the J gene lost 5 bases, with 15 bases spanning the gap. Germline CDR1 KGHSH, CDR2 LQKENI. The CDR3 covers 14 residues. The chain's CDR3 is CASSLGRGVNEQYF. The CDR3 coding sequence is TGTGCCAGCTCACTAGGTCGGGGAGTCAACGAGCAGTACTTC.

The gene calls are TRBV27 and TRBJ1-3; possibly TRBD1 for D (6 bases). The V end lost 6 bases, the J end lost 7 bases, and 19 bases lay between the germline ends. The CDR3 runs 15 residues. CDR1 and CDR2 from the germline V gene are MNHEY and SMNVEV (reference sequence). DNA for the CDR3: TGTGCCAGCAGACTACAGGGTTTGCTGGGTAACACCATATATTTT. Amino acid sequence: CASRLQGLLGNTIYF.

The chain is built from TRBV2 and TRBJ1-2; possibly TRBD1 for D (5 bases). The germline V gene has CDR1 SNHLY and CDR2 FYNNEI. This CDR3 has 14 amino acids. Trimming stripped 3 bases from V and 8 bases from J, with 16 bases between. The CDR3 DNA sequence: TGTGCCAGCAGTGAGGGGTTGGGAGGGGACGGCTACACCTTC. Amino acids: CASSEGLGGDGYTF.

This clone appeared a few times. The chain is built from TRBV4-1 and TRBJ2-1; 11 nucleotides line up with TRBD2. Germline-derived CDR1 and CDR2 are MGHRA and YSYEKL. V gave up 2 bases and J gave up 5 bases; unmatched junction bases: 5. There are 16 residues in the CDR3. CDR3 residues: CASSQPTSGIHNEQFF. CDR3 DNA sequence: TGCGCCAGCAGCCAACCGACTAGCGGGATTCACAATGAGCAGTTCTTC.

V usage is TRBV9 and J usage is TRBJ2-7; maybe TRBD2 (5 bases). This CDR3 comprises 14 residues. Germline CDR1 is SGDLS and CDR2 is YYNGEE. The germline V and J ends were trimmed by 0 bases and 2 bases, with 9 bases remaining between them. DNA for the CDR3: TGTGCCAGCAGCGTAGGTGGGAGACCCTACGAGCAGTACTTC. It yields the protein CASSVGGRPYEQYF.

The chain joins TRBV4-3 to TRBJ2-1, with 9 bases that match TRBD2. This CDR3 spans 15 amino acids. Germline values: CDR1 LGHNA, CDR2 YSLEER. J was trimmed by 6 bases and V by 1 base; bases with no gene match: 4. The CDR3 protein is CASSQGLAESNEQFF. The CDR3 DNA reads as TGCGCCAGCAGCCAAGGACTAGCGGAGAGCAATGAGCAGTTCTTC.

The rearrangement uses TRBV13 and TRBJ2-2; 7 bases line up with TRBD2. The V and J ends lost 5 bases and 1 base, in that order; junction bases with no gene match: 10. The CDR3 sequence is 17 residues long. Germline loops: CDR1 PRHDT, CDR2 FYEKMQ (reference sequence). The CDR3 region is CASSLNTGTKNTGELFF. CDR3 in DNA: TGTGCCAGCAGCCTCAACACCGGGACTAAGAACACCGGGGAGCTGTTTTTT.

In its sample, this clone was seen a few times. The chain couples TRBV29-1 to TRBJ1-1, with unresolved D. Germline-derived CDR1 and CDR2 are SQVTM and ANQGSEA. Trimming left V 3 bases short and J 1 base short, with 18 bases between. The length of the CDR3 is 16 residues. The CDR3 sequence is CSVDLGKKVRNTEAFF. The CDR3 region has the DNA TGCAGCGTTGATTTGGGCAAAAAGGTGCGGAACACTGAAGCTTTCTTT.

The table lists this clone with a count of one. The chain has TRBV5-6 and TRBJ2-7; 11 nucleotides agree with TRBD2. Germline V CDR1 and CDR2: SGHDT, YYEEEE. V dropped 4 bases and J dropped 3; count of bases not matched to a gene: 9. The CDR3 consists of 16 residues. CDR3 sequence (DNA): TGTGCCAGCAGCGAACTGACTAGCGGGGCCCTCTACGAGCAGTACTTC. Translation gives CASSELTSGALYEQYF.

The chain links TRBV15 to TRBJ1-4; 9 bases line up with TRBD1. With 0 bases clipped from V and 6 bases from J, the junction kept 2 bases outside the gene matches. This CDR3 region has 15 residues. Germline V lookup: CDR1 LNHNV, CDR2 YYDKDF (reference sequence). CDR3 amino acids: CATSREDRGYEKLFF. The CDR3 DNA reads as TGTGCCACCAGCAGAGAGGACAGGGGATATGAAAAACTGTTTTTT.

This chain links TRBV12-2 with TRBJ1-2; the table's D gene call, TRBD1, was not cross checked with the DNA. TRBV12-2 is a listed pseudogene. The length of the CDR3 is 17 residues. This chain's CDR3 is CASRPRDRERDNYGYTF. In DNA form, the CDR3 reads TGTGCAAGTCGCCCCCGGGACAGGGAGAGGGATAACTATGGCTACACCTTC.

The DNA for the CDR3 is TGTGCCAGCAGCTTACCCCTAGCGGGAGAGCGGACAGATACGCAGTATTTT. Translating gives CASSLPLAGERTDTQYF. The chain is built from TRBV5-4 and TRBJ2-3; 10 positions match TRBD2. Germline V gene lookup returns CDR1 SGHNT and CDR2 YYREEE (reference sequence). J lost 3 bases, V lost 2 bases, and 9 bases had no gene match. CDR3 length: 17 amino acids.

The chain uses TRBV4-2 and TRBJ2-1; weak D call: TRBD2 (6 bases). The germline gives CDR1 LGHNA, CDR2 YNFKEQ. The V and J ends lost 0 bases and 14 bases respectively, with 11 bases between them. The CDR3 contains 12 residues. The CDR3 here is CASSQDMTRKFF. CDR3 DNA sequence: TGTGCCAGCAGCCAAGATATGACTAGAAAGTTCTTC.

The CDR3 reads CASSLTGTADTGELFF. The DNA of the CDR3 is TGCGCCAGCAGCCTTACCGGGACTGCCGACACCGGGGAGCTGTTTTTT. This sequence joins TRBV4-1 and TRBJ2-2; weak D call: TRBD2 (6 bases). Per the germline V gene, CDR1 is MGHRA and CDR2 is YSYEKL. CDR3 length equals 16 residues. V was trimmed by 4 bases and J by 3 bases, leaving 15 bases between them.

The chain couples TRBV5-1 to TRBJ2-5; 11 bases are a match to TRBD1. Germline lookup yields CDR1 SGHRS and CDR2 YFSETQ. This CDR3 is 15 amino acids long. V was pared by 6 bases and J by 5 bases, with 9 bases of the junction left unmatched. The CDR3 reads CASKYNGDRGETQYF. CDR3 DNA sequence: TGCGCCAGCAAGTATAATGGGGACAGGGGGGAGACCCAGTACTTC.

The rearrangement uses TRBV28 and TRBJ2-3, with D uncertain. CDR3 size: 14 residues. CDR1 MDHEN and CDR2 SYDVKM come from the germline V gene. V shed 5 bases and J shed 2 bases, with 11 bases lying between them. Here the CDR3 DNA reads TGTGCCAGCAGTAGACCCCTAGTCACAGATACGCAGTATTTT. It is translated as CASSRPLVTDTQYF.